The next 30 T cell receptor beta chains were all read from a single sample in a study of T cell repertoires in cytomegalovirus infection. TCRdb redid the calling of the reads with MiXCR, one entry per CDR3 protein. In the table there are 550,000 to 850,000 distinct CDR3 sequences, around a third of which are singletons. The antigens of these receptors remain unknown. The material sequenced was cultured PBMCs, taken from culture after CMV antigen stimulation. The receptors stem from a human donor in good health (CMV status not recorded). Some clones in this sample may be carry-over from other donors' samples.

This clonotype was seen only a few times. The rearrangement links TRBV6-6 to TRBJ1-1, with no clear D. The CDR3 is 14 residues long. Trimming pared 1 base from V and 1 base from J, leaving 7 bases between. Germline lookup yields CDR1 MNHNY and CDR2 SVGAGI (reference sequence). The CDR3 bases are TGTGCCAGCAGTTACTGGCCCGCGAACACTGAAGCTTTCTTT. This gives the protein CASSYWPANTEAFF.

The gene calls are TRBV20-1 and TRBJ1-6, with D perhaps matching TRBD1 (6 bases). There are 14 residues in the CDR3. Germline values: CDR1 DFQATT, CDR2 SNEGSKA (reference sequence). V shed 5 bases and J shed 5 bases, with 13 bases lying between them. CDR3 coding DNA: TGCAGTGCTTCAACAGGGTCCCATAATTCACCCCTCCACTTT. Its protein product is CSASTGSHNSPLHF.

This chain links TRBV12-3 or TRBV12-4 with TRBJ1-2; D may be TRBD1 (5 bases). The germline V and J ends were trimmed by 6 bases and 2 bases, with 10 bases remaining between them. This CDR3 is built from 13 residues. Here the CDR3 reads CASRTVQNYGYTF. The DNA for the CDR3 is TGTGCCAGCAGGACAGTACAGAACTATGGCTACACCTTC.

The genes are TRBV19 and TRBJ2-6; a possible D gene is TRBD2 (6 bases). Deletions cut 6 bases from V and 0 bases from J, with 15 bases between. Germline V gene sequence: CDR1 LNHDA, CDR2 SQIVND (reference sequence). CDR3 length equals 17 residues. The CDR3 is CASRPGLQFSGANVLTF. CDR3 nucleotides: TGTGCCAGTAGGCCGGGACTCCAGTTCTCTGGGGCCAACGTCCTGACTTTC.

V usage is TRBV2 and J usage is TRBJ1-5; 7 nucleotides match TRBD1. This CDR3 region has 14 residues. Germline assignment: CDR1 SNHLY and CDR2 FYNNEI. Losses at the gene ends were 4 bases for V and 2 bases for J; bases not matched to a gene: 2. In nucleotides, the CDR3 is TGTGCCAGCAGTGGAGGGACAGGCAATCAGCCCCAGCATTTT. This translates into CASSGGTGNQPQHF.

This clonotype was seen repeatedly, ten times or more. The rearrangement links TRBV7-2 to TRBJ2-7; 7 bases line up with TRBD2. Germline CDR1 and CDR2: SGHTA and FQGNSA. This CDR3 has 15 amino acids. With 5 bases clipped from V and 5 bases from J, the junction kept 12 bases outside the gene matches. The CDR3 region is CASSPVWGRANEQYF. The CDR3 nucleotides are TGTGCCAGCAGCCCTGTCTGGGGGAGGGCCAACGAGCAGTACTTC.

This chain connects TRBV6-1 to TRBJ2-3, with 14 nucleotides matching TRBD2. CDR1 MNHNS and CDR2 SASEGT come from the germline V gene. The CDR3 has 16 residues. The V and J ends lost 4 bases and 6 bases, in that order; junction bases with no gene match: 6. In DNA form, the CDR3 reads TGTGCCAGCAGTGTAGGGACTAGCGGGGGCGGTGATACGCAGTATTTT. Its protein is CASSVGTSGGGDTQYF.

The chain is built from TRBV6-6 and TRBJ2-1, with 7 positions matching TRBD2. The CDR3 contains 16 residues. V trimming: 0 bases; J trimming: 8 bases; junction bases outside the gene matches: 10. Germline V gene lookup returns CDR1 MNHNY and CDR2 SVGAGI (reference sequence). CDR3 coding DNA: TGTGCCAGCAGTTACTCGCGCCTAGCGGAGATGGATGAGCAGTTCTTC. Translated: CASSYSRLAEMDEQFF.

This clonotype occurred once. The chain links TRBV5-4 to TRBJ1-2, with unresolved D. Germline CDR1 and CDR2: SGHNT and YYREEE (reference sequence). The CDR3 length is 13 residues. V was trimmed by 4 bases and J by 4 bases, leaving 11 bases between them. The CDR3 DNA follows: TGTGCCAGCAGCCGCGGGAGGGTCTATGGCTACACCTTC. Residues: CASSRGRVYGYTF.

V usage is TRBV10-2 and J usage is TRBJ1-1, with D possibly being TRBD1 (5 bases). V shed 6 bases and J shed 4 bases, with 15 bases lying between them. CDR1 and CDR2 from the germline V gene are WSHSY and SAAADI. The CDR3 sequence is 14 residues long. The CDR3 sequence is CASRGSGWGTEAFF. The CDR3 bases are TGCGCCAGCAGAGGGTCAGGGTGGGGCACTGAAGCTTTCTTT.

This sequence joins TRBV27 and TRBJ1-6, with a possible D match to TRBD1 (5 bases). The CDR3 runs to 15 residues. The germline CDR1 and CDR2 sequences are MNHEY and SMNVEV (reference sequence). The V and J ends lost 6 bases and 6 bases respectively, with 15 bases between them. The CDR3 is CASSSWGNSNSPLHF. CDR3 nucleotide sequence: TGTGCCAGCAGCAGTTGGGGGAATAGTAATTCACCCCTCCACTTT.

The rearrangement joins TRBV10-3 to TRBJ1-3; the D is unclear. Germline-derived CDR1 and CDR2 are ENHRY and SYGVKD. The V gene lost 4 bases and the J gene lost 4 bases, with 8 bases spanning the gap. The CDR3 is 13 residues long. CDR3 sequence reads: CAISGGFGNTIYF. CDR3 nucleotides: TGTGCCATCAGTGGGGGTTTCGGAAACACCATATATTTT.

This clonotype has a count of ten or more. The gene calls are TRBV7-2 and TRBJ2-2; 8 nucleotides align to TRBD2. CDR3 size: 16 residues. Germline CDR1 and CDR2: SGHTA and FQGNSA. Losses at the gene ends were 2 bases for V and 2 bases for J; bases not matched to a gene: 4. CDR3 coding DNA: TGTGCCAGCAGCTTATATAGCGGGGCAAACACCGGGGAGCTGTTTTTT. It yields the protein CASSLYSGANTGELFF.

This clonotype was observed many times. The CDR3 loop is CASSLGAGTSTDTQYF. The CDR3 coding sequence is TGTGCCAGCAGCTTAGGAGCCGGGACAAGCACAGATACGCAGTATTTT. The chain is built from TRBV7-8 and TRBJ2-3; tentative D call: TRBD1 (6 bases). This CDR3 has 16 amino acids. The V and J ends lost 1 base and 0 bases respectively, with 11 bases between them. Germline V gene lookup returns CDR1 SGHVS and CDR2 FQNEAQ.

The chain joins TRBV7-9 to TRBJ2-7; D is unclear. V was pared by 4 bases and J by 4 bases, with 8 bases between. Germline V gene sequence: CDR1 SEHNR, CDR2 FQNEAQ (reference sequence). The CDR3 is 12 amino acids. The CDR3 nucleotides read TGTGCCAGCAGCTCCCATCAATACGAGCAGTACTTC. This gives the protein CASSSHQYEQYF.

The chain's CDR3 is CSAPGLAGGESYEQFF. In DNA form, the CDR3 reads TGCAGTGCCCCGGGACTAGCGGGGGGCGAGTCGTATGAGCAGTTCTTC. This rearrangement joins TRBV20-1 to TRBJ2-1, with 15 bases fitting TRBD2. The germline CDR1 and CDR2 sequences are DFQATT and SNEGSKA (reference sequence). This CDR3 spans 16 amino acids. V shed 6 bases and J 8 bases; nucleotides not matched to a gene: 11.

The chain uses TRBV6-2 or TRBV6-3 and TRBJ2-7; TRBD2 aligns across 8 bases. CDR3 length equals 16 residues. Unmatched junction bases numbered 14, after V lost 7 bases and J lost 3 bases. The germline V gene has CDR1 MNHEY and CDR2 SVGEGT. CDR3: CASKPRGKRENYEQYF. The CDR3 DNA sequence: TGTGCCAGCAAACCCCGGGGAAAGCGGGAGAACTACGAGCAGTACTTC.

This chain uses TRBV19 with TRBJ1-6; TRBD1 might be the D (6 bases). V was trimmed by 6 bases and J by 10 bases, leaving 19 bases between them. The CDR3 contains 15 residues. In germline, CDR1 is LNHDA, CDR2 SQIVND (reference sequence). CDR3 nucleotides: TGTGCCAGTAGGGAGCCGGGACAAATTGACTCACCCCTCCACTTT. Translated, it gives CASREPGQIDSPLHF.

This clonotype has only a few counts. The rearrangement joins TRBV6-2 or TRBV6-3 to TRBJ2-3; D is unresolved. Germline V gives CDR1 MNHEY, CDR2 SVGEGT. With 8 bases removed from V and 1 base from J, the gap between germline ends came to 19 bases. This CDR3 contains 16 residues. CDR3 sequence reads: CASGGEEQLRTDTQYF. Written as DNA, the CDR3 is TGTGCCAGCGGCGGAGAGGAACAGCTTCGCACAGATACGCAGTATTTT.

In its sample, this clonotype was seen a few times. The chain couples TRBV7-2 to TRBJ2-7; 7 nucleotides agree with TRBD1. Per the germline V gene, CDR1 is SGHTA and CDR2 is FQGNSA. The CDR3 totals 15 residues. V lost 4 bases, J lost 4 bases, and 10 bases stayed unmatched. The CDR3 reads CASSSPGQPSYEQYF. The CDR3 nucleotides read TGTGCCAGCAGCTCCCCGGGACAGCCCTCATACGAGCAGTACTTC.

This rearrangement joins TRBV6-2 or TRBV6-3 to TRBJ1-4; D ambiguous. The CDR3 sequence is 12 residues long. Trimming took 0 bases from V and 12 from J, leaving 8 bases between them. CDR1 and CDR2 (germline): MNHEY, SVGEGT. This chain's CDR3 is CASSYSDRELFF. CDR3 nucleotides: TGTGCCAGCAGTTACTCGGACCGGGAACTGTTTTTT.

In DNA, the CDR3 is TGTGCCAGCAGTTGGTCCAGGGGTAACGAGCAGTACTTC. Protein sequence: CASSWSRGNEQYF. The gene calls are TRBV27 and TRBJ2-7; perhaps TRBD1 as D (6 bases). CDR3 length: 13 residues. The ends were cut back, 4 bases at V and 5 bases at J, with 12 bases in the middle. CDR1 MNHEY and CDR2 SMNVEV come from the germline V gene (reference sequence).

The genes are TRBV7-9 and TRBJ1-2, with a possible D match to TRBD1 (5 bases). The CDR3 is 13 residues long. Germline CDR1 reads SEHNR; CDR2 reads FQNEAQ (reference sequence). The ends were cut back, 4 bases at V and 5 bases at J, with 11 bases in the middle. The DNA of the CDR3 is TGTGCCAGCAGCTCGGGGCGCGAATATGGCTACACCTTC. Its translation: CASSSGREYGYTF.

CDR3 coding DNA: TGTGCCAGCAGCCTTGGGGTGGTGAGGGGTTCGGATTCACCCCTCCACTTT. Translating it yields CASSLGVVRGSDSPLHF. The J gene is TRBJ1-6, the V gene TRBV7-8; D is possibly TRBD1 (5 bases). The CDR3 totals 17 residues. V shed 5 bases and J shed 8 bases, with 22 bases lying between them. Germline CDR1 SGHVS, CDR2 FQNEAQ.

This clonotype has at least ten counts. This chain joins TRBV7-2 and TRBJ2-7, with D unresolved. The V and J ends lost 5 bases and 2 bases respectively, with 16 bases between them. The V gene's germline CDR1 is SGHTA and CDR2 FQGNSA. This CDR3 has 15 amino acids. The CDR3 coding sequence is TGTGCCAGCAGCCCCCAAGGTCTACCCACCTACGAGCAGTACTTC. Residues: CASSPQGLPTYEQYF.

This clonotype was seen repeatedly, ten times or more. The chain couples TRBV7-8 to TRBJ2-3, with 12 bases aligning to TRBD2. The J segment lost 5 bases and the V segment lost 2 bases, leaving 11 bases of the junction unmatched. Germline values: CDR1 SGHVS, CDR2 FQNEAQ. There are 18 residues in the CDR3. This CDR3 is CASSLRSASGGAIDTQYF. The DNA for the CDR3 is TGTGCCAGCAGCTTACGGTCCGCTAGCGGGGGGGCCATAGATACGCAGTATTTT.

This clonotype has a handful of counts. The gene calls are TRBV19 and TRBJ1-5, with TRBD1 matching 7 bases. Germline V lookup: CDR1 LNHDA, CDR2 SQIVND (reference sequence). The CDR3 length is 13 residues. With V trimmed by 5 bases and J by 7 bases, 5 bases remained unmatched. The CDR3 sequence: CASSVQGKQPQHF. In DNA form, the CDR3 reads TGTGCCAGTAGTGTACAGGGGAAGCAGCCCCAGCATTTT.

The chain has TRBV7-9 and TRBJ2-7, with 10 bases matching TRBD1. This CDR3 is 16 amino acids long. V lost 6 bases and J lost 5; bases outside the gene matches: 13. The germline gives CDR1 SEHNR, CDR2 FQNEAQ (reference sequence). DNA of the CDR3: TGTGCCAGCAGGAGTCCGGGACAGGGGACCCGGGACGAGCAGTACTTC. Its translation is CASRSPGQGTRDEQYF.

The V and J genes are TRBV29-1 and TRBJ2-4; the D gene is possibly TRBD2 (5 bases). The CDR3 length is 18 residues. Trimming pared 6 bases from V and 0 bases from J, leaving 24 bases between. Germline loops: CDR1 SQVTM, CDR2 ANQGSEA. Written as DNA, the CDR3 is TGCAGCGTCCAGAGAATTACCGGGGTGGGGTTAGCCAAAAACATTCAGTACTTC. It encodes CSVQRITGVGLAKNIQYF. The full variable domain, with the rest looked up from reference TRBV29-1 and TRBJ2-4, is SAVISQKPSRDICQRGTSLTIQCQVDSQVTMMFWYRQQPGQSLTLIATANQGSEATYESGFVIDKFPISRPNLTFSTLTVSNMSPEDSSIYLCSVQRITGVGLAKNIQYFGAGTRLSVL.

This clonotype was picked up a small number of times. V is TRBV20-1 and J is TRBJ2-7; D perhaps matches TRBD2 (6 bases). The ends were cut back, 0 bases at V and 2 bases at J, with 14 bases in the middle. This CDR3 is 15 amino acids long. Germline CDR1 is DFQATT and CDR2 is SNEGSKA (reference sequence). The CDR3 sequence: CSARDGRDGTYEQYF. The CDR3 DNA reads TGCAGTGCTAGAGACGGGCGGGACGGGACCTACGAGCAGTACTTC.